This is a list of T cell receptor beta chains from one sample in a study of PD-1 blockade in mismatch repair-deficient tumors. Using immunoSEQ multiplex PCR, the repertoire was profiled, and TCRdb retains in-frame clones only, with some absent. The data contain over 75,000 clones, over 70% of them singletons. Source: peripheral blood, taken 12 weeks after starting pembrolizumab. The receptors originated from an adult with mismatch repair-deficient cancer. CDR3s include the opening cysteine and the closing phenylalanine or tryptophan. D genes are given only for firm matches. Clone size is given for some rows only: seen once, a few or many times, or a class if the clone is expanded.

>NA|TRBJ1-1|NA|TRBV25-1
TGTGCCAGCAGTGAATCCACTCCCGGACAGAGGTTAACTGAAGCTTTCTTT
CASSESTPGQRLTEAFF
>NA|TRBJ2-2|NA|TRBV19
TGTGCCACCTCTAAACAGGGCAGCGGGGAGCTGTTTTTT
CATSKQGSGELFF
>NA|TRBJ2-1|NA|TRBV15
TGTGCCACCAGCAGGGAGGACAGATACAATGAGCAGTTCTTC
CATSREDRYNEQFF
>NA|TRBJ2-1|NA|TRBV5-6
TGTGCCAGCAGCTGGGGCCCTTGGAATGAGCAGTTCTTC
CASSWGPWNEQFF
>TRBD2|TRBJ2-1|NA|TRBV9
TGTGCCAGCAGCGTAGGGACTAGCGGGCCCTGGGGCAATGAGCAGTTCTTC
CASSVGTSGPWGNEQFF
>TRBD2|TRBJ2-1|NA|TRBV19
TGTGCCAGTAGGGCGGGACTAGCGGGAGTGCTGAGCTCCTACAATGAGCAGTTCTTC
CASRAGLAGVLSSYNEQFF
>TRBD1|TRBJ2-7|NA|TRBV5-1
TGCGCCAGCAGCTCTGGACAGGGTCCATTCGAGCAGTACTTC
CASSSGQGPFEQYF
>NA|TRBJ1-5|few|TRBV12-5
TGTGCTAGTGGTGACCCGGGGAGTCAGCCCCAGCATTTT
CASGDPGSQPQHF
>NA|TRBJ2-1|NA|TRBV11-2
TGTGCCAGCGGGGGGGCGGCGCAGGGCTACAATGAGCAGTTCTTC
CASGGAAQGYNEQFF
>NA|TRBJ2-3|NA|TRBV6-5
TGTGCCAGCAGTTATAGCGGCCCCACAGATACGCAGTATTTT
CASSYSGPTDTQYF
>NA|TRBJ1-1|NA|TRBV5-4
TGTGCCAGCAGGCCCATCGGTGGGACTGAAGCTTTCTTT
CASRPIGGTEAFF
>NA|TRBJ2-1|NA|TRBV18
TGTGCCAGCTCACCAACCATTAGCGAGGGCAATGAGCAGTTCTTC
CASSPTISEGNEQFF
>TRBD2|TRBJ2-7|NA|TRBV27
TGTGCCAGTAGGCCGGCTAGCGGGACCTACGAGCAGTACTTC
CASRPASGTYEQYF
>TRBD2|TRBJ2-1|NA|TRBV11-2
TGTGCCAGCAGCAAGATTAGCGGGAGCTCCTACAATGAGCAGTTCTTC
CASSKISGSSYNEQFF
>TRBD2|TRBJ2-3|once|TRBV30
TGTGCCTGGAGTGTACGAGCGGGAGGGCCGACATGGACAGATACGCAGTATTTT
CAWSVRAGGPTWTDTQYF
>NA|TRBJ1-5|few|TRBV7-6
TGTGCCAGCAGCTTATCCCCTTTACTTGGCAATCAGCCCCAGCATTTT
CASSLSPLLGNQPQHF
>TRBD1|TRBJ1-1|NA|TRBV28
TGTGCCAGCATCGCAGGGGGCATGAACACTGAAGCTTTCTTT
CASIAGGMNTEAFF
>TRBD2|TRBJ2-7|NA|TRBV5-1
TGCGCCAGCAGCCCGGGACTAGCGGAGTCCTACGAGCAGTACTTC
CASSPGLAESYEQYF
>TRBD2|TRBJ2-1|NA|TRBV10-3
TGTGCCATCAGCTTTAGGGAGGGGTACAATGAGCAGTTCTTC
CAISFREGYNEQFF
>NA|TRBJ2-3|NA|TRBV11-2
TGTGCCAGCAGCTTAGGGGCGGGGAGCACAGATACGCAGTATTTT
CASSLGAGSTDTQYF
>TRBD1|TRBJ2-6|NA|TRBV5-6
TGTGCCAGCAGCACCTGGACAGGGCGAGGGGCCAACGTCCTGACTTTC
CASSTWTGRGANVLTF
>NA|TRBJ1-2|NA|TRBV2
TGTGCCAGCAGTCCTGACGGGGACGCTAACTATGGCTACACCTTC
CASSPDGDANYGYTF
>NA|TRBJ2-1|NA|TRBV13
TGTGCCAGCAGCTTAGGCCTTCGGGGCAATGAGCAGTTCTTC
CASSLGLRGNEQFF
>NA|TRBJ1-5|few|TRBV2
TGTGCCAGCAGTGGCCAGGCAGCTAGCAATCAGCCCCAGCATTTT
CASSGQAASNQPQHF
>TRBD1|TRBJ2-7|NA|TRBV7-6
TGTGCCAGCAGCTCAGCACCGGGACAGGTCTACACGGACAGAACCTACGAGCAGTACTTC
CASSSAPGQVYTDRTYEQYF
>TRBD1|TRBJ1-2|NA|TRBV30
TGTGCCTGGAGTCGGACAGGGGGCAGAAGTGCGGATGGCTACACCTTC
CAWSRTGGRSADGYTF
>NA|TRBJ2-5|NA|TRBV5-1
TGCGCCAGCAGCCGGGGAATTGGTGGGACTGAAGAGACCCAGTACTTC
CASSRGIGGTEETQYF
>TRBD2|TRBJ2-1|NA|TRBV29-1
TGCAGCGTTGAGGGCGGCCGGGGGGGCAATGAGCAGTTCTTC
CSVEGGRGGNEQFF
>NA|TRBJ1-3|NA|TRBV4-1
TGCGCCAGCAGCCAAGGGGGAAGAGGAAACACCATATATTTT
CASSQGGRGNTIYF
>TRBD2|TRBJ2-1|NA|TRBV7-9
TGTGCCAGCAGCTTATTAGCGGGAGTATCCAATGAGCAGTTCTTC
CASSLLAGVSNEQFF
>NA|TRBJ2-2|few|TRBV2
TGTGCCAGCAAAAGGGGGAGCACCGGGGAGCTGTTTTTT
CASKRGSTGELFF
>NA|TRBJ1-1|NA|TRBV9
TGTGCCAGCCGGCAGGGCATCATGAACACTGAAGCTTTCTTT
CASRQGIMNTEAFF
>NA|TRBJ1-1|NA|TRBV18
TGTGCCAGCTCACCTAGTGGGGAATACACTGAAGCTTTCTTT
CASSPSGEYTEAFF
>NA|TRBJ1-5|NA|TRBV29-1
TGCAGCGGGGACTGGGAAAATAGCAATCAGCCCCAGCATTTT
CSGDWENSNQPQHF
>NA|TRBJ2-7|NA|TRBV7-3
TGTGCCAGCAGCTTAGAAGGACGGGGGAGCGAGCAGTACTTC
CASSLEGRGSEQYF
>TRBD2|TRBJ2-7|NA|TRBV5-1
TGCGCCAGCAGCTTGGATGCGGGAGGGCCTTACGAGCAGTACTTC
CASSLDAGGPYEQYF
>TRBD1|TRBJ2-7|NA|TRBV7-6
TGTGCCAGCAGTCTAACCGGGACAGGGTCCTACGAGCAGTACTTC
CASSLTGTGSYEQYF
>NA|TRBJ2-2|NA|TRBV6-6
TGTGCCAGCAGATCGGGGCCGAACACCGGGGAGCTGTTTTTT
CASRSGPNTGELFF
>TRBD2|TRBJ2-1|NA|TRBV15
TGTGCCACCAGCAGAGAGACTAGCGGGACTTACAATGAGCAGTTCTTC
CATSRETSGTYNEQFF